The rows below give T cell receptor beta chains drawn from one sample of a study of read filtering for tumor transcriptome and immune sequencing. TCRdb called the reads again in MiXCR, with one record for every CDR3 protein. The table shows roughly 130,000 distinct CDR3 sequences, with approximately 12% occurring only once. Material: a population of CD138-negative cells sorted from bone marrow. These receptors were collected from a donor at least 40 years old with multiple myeloma. Each CDR3 is given with its conserved first and last residue. Fields, in order: clone size, J gene, V gene, D gene, CDR3 protein, CDR3 DNA. D genes are given only for firm matches. A clone size is listed for some rows: how often the clone was seen (once, few, many), or a class if it is expanded.

many,TRBJ2-5,TRBV29-1,TRBD2,CSVLAGGWETQYF,TGCAGCGTCTTAGCGGGAGGGTGGGAGACCCAGTACTTC
few,TRBJ1-5,TRBV30,-,CAWSSIARNQPQHF,TGTGCCTGGAGCAGTATAGCGCGTAATCAGCCCCAGCATTTT
few,TRBJ1-5,TRBV4-1,TRBD1,CASSQAPYRGPQPQHF,TGCGCCAGCAGCCAAGCCCCCTACAGGGGGCCTCAGCCCCAGCATTTT
many,TRBJ2-1,TRBV6-6,-,CASSYNWDSPHPPYNEQFF,TGTGCCAGCAGTTATAATTGGGATTCCCCCCATCCCCCCTACAATGAGCAGTTCTTC
-,TRBJ2-1,TRBV20-1,TRBD2,CSARDDGGTRGEQFF,TGCAGTGCTAGAGATGACGGGGGGACTCGGGGTGAGCAGTTCTTC
few,TRBJ2-3,TRBV7-9,-,CASSKTDTQYF,TGTGCCAGCAGCAAAACAGATACGCAGTATTTT
many,TRBJ1-1,TRBV29-1,TRBD1,CSVEQGTTEAFF,TGCAGCGTCGAACAGGGGACCACTGAAGCTTTCTTT
many,TRBJ1-1,TRBV11-1,-,CASSAESGAPANTEAFF,TGTGCCAGCAGCGCCGAATCCGGGGCCCCGGCGAACACTGAAGCTTTCTTT
many,TRBJ2-3,TRBV7-3,TRBD2,CASSLTSGDTDTQYF,TGTGCCAGCAGCTTGACTAGCGGAGACACAGATACGCAGTATTTT
many,TRBJ2-1,TRBV10-3,-,CAISRQAYNEQFF,TGTGCCATCAGTAGACAGGCATACAATGAGCAGTTCTTC
many,TRBJ2-1,TRBV9,TRBD2,CASSAPLAGRDEQFF,TGTGCCAGCAGCGCCCCTCTAGCGGGGAGGGATGAGCAGTTCTTC
many,TRBJ2-1,TRBV9,-,CASSAGTGTYNEQFF,TGTGCCAGCAGCGCCGGGACTGGGACCTACAATGAGCAGTTCTTC
many,TRBJ2-1,TRBV30,TRBD2,CAWSVNLAENEQFF,TGTGCCTGGAGTGTGAACCTAGCGGAAAATGAGCAGTTCTTC
few,TRBJ2-3,TRBV5-1,TRBD2,CASTKTSGTDTQYF,TGCGCCAGCACCAAGACTAGCGGCACAGATACGCAGTATTTT
many,TRBJ2-7,TRBV25-1,TRBD1,CASSDGWGQGAHSYEQYF,TGTGCCAGCAGTGACGGGTGGGGTCAGGGGGCCCACTCCTACGAGCAGTACTTC
many,TRBJ1-5,TRBV28,TRBD1,CASSLGGTGGNQPQHF,TGTGCCAGCAGTTTAGGAGGGACAGGGGGCAATCAGCCCCAGCATTTT
many,TRBJ2-2,TRBV5-6,-,CASSLRRDSNTGELFF,TGTGCCAGCAGCCTGAGGAGGGACTCGAACACCGGGGAGCTGTTTTTT
many,TRBJ2-6,TRBV12-3/TRBV12-4,-,CASSMQGSGANVLTF,TGTGCCAGCAGTATGCAGGGGTCTGGGGCCAACGTCCTGACTTTC
many,TRBJ2-1,TRBV29-1,TRBD2,CSVLEAGQSYNEQFF,TGCAGCGTTCTCGAAGCGGGGCAATCCTACAATGAGCAGTTCTTC